The 19 T cell receptor beta chains below come from one sample, sequenced in a study of T-cell reconstitution after alpha-beta-depleted transplantation in children (dated by TCRdb to 2016 to 2017). The treatment or condition label here, explained by the study, means: allogeneic hematopoietic cell transplantation with graft depleted of TCRalphabeta T cells and CD19 B cells. Library prep was done by PCR. Sequencing was carried out with an Illumina HiSeq 2500. To normalize quantification of the TCRbeta repertoire, the TCR libraries were built with molecular barcoding that relied on unique molecular identifiers. TCRdb trimmed the raw reads at Q25, called clones with MiXCR and kept productive beta chains. Entries are consolidated by CDR3 protein sequence, retaining the most common genes and DNA. Within this sample are 280,000 or so distinct CDR3 sequences, with more than 9% of them counted one time only. The top ten constitute roughly a quarter of the sample.

The sample here was peripheral blood, taken 180 days after TCRalphabeta/CD19-depleted stem cell transplant. These receptors came from a male patient aged 2 to 10 who had a stem cell transplant for chronic granulomatous disease, so the T cells may come from the graft donor.

This clonotype came up many times. The V gene is TRBV20-1, the J gene TRBJ2-7, with 11 positions matching TRBD1. The CDR3 contains 14 residues. With V trimmed by 5 bases and J by 5 bases, 8 bases remained unmatched. CDR1 is DFQATT, CDR2 SNEGSKA, per germline (reference sequence). The CDR3 loop is CSALTGTGGNEQYF. In DNA, the CDR3 is TGCAGTGCTCTTACCGGGACAGGGGGGAACGAGCAGTACTTC.

There are many counts of this clonotype. Here the CDR3 DNA reads TGTGCCAGCACCAAGCGGGCGCCAGATACGCAGTATTTT. It is translated as CASTKRAPDTQYF. The J gene is TRBJ2-3, the V gene TRBV12-3 or TRBV12-4, with D possibly matching TRBD2 (6 bases). The V end was cut by 7 bases, the J end by 4 bases, with 12 bases between. The CDR3 covers 13 residues.

This clonotype has a count of ten or more. The chain couples TRBV5-1 to TRBJ2-7; 15 bases align to TRBD2. CDR3 size: 15 residues. The V segment lost 1 base and the J segment 7 bases; nucleotides outside the gene matches: 3. Germline V gene sequence: CDR1 SGHRS, CDR2 YFSETQ. This CDR3 is CASSLRGLAGGEQYF. CDR3 bases: TGCGCCAGCAGCTTGCGAGGACTAGCGGGAGGGGAGCAGTACTTC.

Many counts were recorded for this clonotype. The V gene is TRBV12-3 or TRBV12-4, the J gene TRBJ2-7; TRBD1 aligns across 8 bases. V lost 8 bases and J lost 5; bases outside the gene matches: 5. The CDR3 has 12 residues. Here the CDR3 reads CASGQGVHEQYF. In nucleotides, the CDR3 is TGTGCCAGCGGACAGGGAGTCCACGAGCAGTACTTC.

This clonotype was picked up a small number of times. The V gene is TRBV19, the J gene TRBJ1-5; TRBD1 aligns across 10 bases. Germline V lookup: CDR1 LNHDA, CDR2 SQIVND (reference sequence). Trimming removed 5 bases from V and 0 bases from J; junction bases left unmatched: 7. The CDR3 runs 17 residues. CDR3 amino acids: CASSPRQGAFSNQPQHF. The CDR3 DNA follows: TGTGCCAGTAGTCCACGACAGGGGGCGTTTAGCAATCAGCCCCAGCATTTT. Full variable domain (outside the CDR3, taken from reference TRBV19 and TRBJ1-5): DGGITQSPKYLFRKEGQNVTLSCEQNLNHDAMYWYRQDPGQGLRLIYYSQIVNDFQKGDIAEGYSVSREKKESFPLTVTSAQKNPTAFYLCASSPRQGAFSNQPQHFGDGTRLSIL.

This clonotype was seen at least ten times. The chain carries TRBV20-1 and TRBJ1-1, with 7 bases identical to TRBD1. Trimming removed 6 bases from V and 6 bases from J; junction bases left unmatched: 13. This CDR3 spans 14 amino acids. CDR1 and CDR2 (germline): DFQATT, SNEGSKA (reference sequence). In nucleotides, the CDR3 is TGCAGTGCGCCAACAGGGGATAGGTTCCCTGAAGCTTTCTTT. Protein: CSAPTGDRFPEAFF.

The table lists this clonotype with many counts. V usage is TRBV20-1 and J usage is TRBJ2-1; TRBD2 agrees at 10 bases. This CDR3 has 15 residues. In germline, CDR1 is DFQATT, CDR2 SNEGSKA (reference sequence). Trimming removed 3 bases from V and 8 bases from J; junction bases left unmatched: 10. CDR3 DNA sequence: TGCAGTGCTAGGCCCCTAGCGGGAGTCCGCGATGAGCAGTTCTTC. This translates into CSARPLAGVRDEQFF.

This clonotype occurred many times. This sequence joins TRBV12-3 or TRBV12-4 and TRBJ2-1, with 8 bases matching TRBD2. V lost 3 bases, J lost 4 bases, and 5 bases stayed unmatched. The CDR3 extends over 15 amino acids. CDR3 coding DNA: TGTGCCAGCAGTTTGGGGCGGGGGGCATACAATGAGCAGTTCTTC. This gives the protein CASSLGRGAYNEQFF.

This clonotype occurred many times. This rearrangement joins TRBV6-1 to TRBJ2-7; 9 bases match TRBD2. With 2 bases clipped from V and 2 bases from J, the junction kept 4 bases outside the gene matches. The CDR3 runs to 15 residues. Germline CDR1 MNHNS, CDR2 SASEGT. Here the CDR3 reads CASSEWGLATYEQYF. The CDR3 DNA is TGTGCCAGCAGTGAATGGGGACTAGCTACCTACGAGCAGTACTTC.

This clonotype was seen at least ten times. The chain links TRBV20-1 to TRBJ2-7, with 10 bases fitting TRBD2. The CDR3 is 15 residues long. Unmatched junction bases numbered 5, after V lost 3 bases and J lost 0 bases. CDR1 is DFQATT and CDR2 is SNEGSKA in the germline V gene (reference sequence). This CDR3 is CSARGWTSGSYEQYF. The DNA for the CDR3 is TGCAGTGCTAGGGGTTGGACTAGCGGCTCCTACGAGCAGTACTTC.

This clonotype was observed at least ten times. The chain carries TRBV12-3 or TRBV12-4 and TRBJ1-2; possible D gene TRBD1, 5 bases. This CDR3 region has 14 residues. Between the trimmed V and J ends, which lost 5 bases and 5 bases, there was a span of 15 bases. The CDR3 DNA follows: TGTGCCAGCAGTCCCCGGGACCGGGCTTATGGCTACACCTTC. The encoded protein is CASSPRDRAYGYTF.

This clonotype came up many times. This chain links TRBV7-2 with TRBJ2-7; TRBD2 might be the D (5 bases). The V end lost 4 bases, the J end lost 2 bases, and 15 bases lay between the germline ends. The CDR3 runs 15 residues. Germline V gene sequence: CDR1 SGHTA, CDR2 FQGNSA. The CDR3 is CASSSSRGSPYEQYF. The CDR3 coding sequence is TGTGCCAGCAGCTCCAGCCGAGGGAGCCCCTACGAGCAGTACTTC. The entire variable domain, with the rest obtained from reference TRBV7-2 and TRBJ2-7, is as follows: GAGVSQSPSNKVTEKGKDVELRCDPISGHTALYWYRQSLGQGLEFLIYFQGNSAPDKSGLPSDRFSAERTGGSVSTLTIQRTQQEDSAVYLCASSSSRGSPYEQYFGPGTRLTVT.

This clonotype was detected many times. This chain uses TRBV5-1 with TRBJ2-1; D may correspond to TRBD1 or TRBD2 (5 bases each). The CDR3 loop spans 15 amino acids. The germline V gene encodes CDR1 SGHRS and CDR2 YFSETQ. With 4 bases removed from V and 6 bases from J, the gap between germline ends came to 17 bases. The CDR3 is CASSATGTHLNEQFF. The CDR3 coding sequence is TGCGCCAGCAGCGCGACCGGGACGCATCTCAATGAGCAGTTCTTC.

This sequence joins TRBV19 and TRBJ1-2; no clear D. Germline lookup yields CDR1 LNHDA and CDR2 SQIVND (reference sequence). V was shortened by 3 bases and J by 4 bases, with 9 bases between the two germline ends. This CDR3 contains 13 residues. For the CDR3, the DNA is TGTGCCAGTAGTATGACGGAATTCTATGGCTACACCTTC. Translating gives CASSMTEFYGYTF.

This clonotype turned up a few times. CDR3 coding DNA: TGTGCCAGCTCACCAGAGGTAAACCCCGGGGAGCAGTACTTC. Protein product: CASSPEVNPGEQYF. The V and J genes are TRBV18 and TRBJ2-7; D not certain. Germline lookup yields CDR1 KGHSH and CDR2 LQKENI. The CDR3 is made up of 14 amino acids. Trimming removed 2 bases at V and 7 bases at J, with 15 bases between. The full variable domain, with the rest looked up from reference TRBV18 and TRBJ2-7, is NAGVMQNPRHLVRRRGQEARLRCSPMKGHSHVYWYRQLPEEGLKFMVYLQKENIIDESGMPKERFSAEFPKEGPSILRIQQVVRGDSAAYFCASSPEVNPGEQYFGPGTRLTVT.

This clonotype was found many times. The V gene is TRBV7-2, the J gene TRBJ1-1; TRBD1 matches at 12 bases. This CDR3 is 14 amino acids long. The V gene end was trimmed by 5 bases and the J gene end by 9 bases; junction bases not matched to a gene: 7. Per germline, CDR1 SGHTA and CDR2 FQGNSA. CDR3 in amino acids: CASSPGTGGAKAFF. CDR3 coding DNA: TGTGCCAGCAGCCCAGGGACAGGGGGCGCGAAAGCTTTCTTT.

This clonotype was detected many times. This chain joins TRBV29-1 and TRBJ2-1; D gene unclear. The CDR3 length is 11 residues. CDR1 is SQVTM, CDR2 ANQGSEA, per germline. The CDR3 sequence: CGGLTYNEQFF. The CDR3 DNA reads as TGCGGTGGGCTTACCTACAATGAGCAGTTCTTC.

This clonotype was recorded at least ten times. This chain connects TRBV20-1 to TRBJ1-5; 11 bases agree with TRBD1. The CDR3 has 13 residues. Germline V gives CDR1 DFQATT, CDR2 SNEGSKA (reference sequence). Trimming at V came to 6 bases and at J to 5 bases, leaving 3 bases not matched to a gene. The CDR3 spells CSATGQGDQPQHF. The CDR3 bases are TGCAGTGCGACGGGACAGGGGGATCAGCCCCAGCATTTT.

This clonotype was counted only a few times. The genes are TRBV12-3 or TRBV12-4 and TRBJ2-7; TRBD2 matches 8 bases. V gave up 6 bases and J gave up 5 bases; unmatched junction bases: 3. CDR3 length: 12 residues. CDR3 residues: CASRTGLDEQYF. The CDR3 DNA reads TGTGCCAGCAGAACGGGACTAGACGAGCAGTACTTC.